This TCR beta chain was sequenced during a study of blood T cell repertoires in COVID-19. Overall study: Sample material is recorded as cDNA or gDNA derived from T cells, B-cell-depleted T cells, or PBMCs.

Repertoires were generated with immunoSEQ multiplex PCR, while TCRdb's copy carries only in-frame clones and drops some. This sample has 200,000 to 250,000 clones, with about 90% found just once. The CDR3 runs 16 residues. V shed 0 bases, J shed 6 bases, and the junction held 6 bases outside the gene matches. Per the germline V gene, CDR1 is SGHDT and CDR2 is YYEEEE. Participants, about 18 to 100 years old, spanned some 23 US areas. The J gene is TRBJ1-6, the V gene TRBV5-6, with 7 positions matching TRBD1. Sequencing was performed on PBMCs or T cells enriched from blood (not recorded which). The origin of this receptor is a woman aged 25-40 years who had been exposed to COVID-19. CDR3 DNA sequence: TGTGCCAGCAGCTTGGGGGGACAGACGGGTAATTCACCCCTCCACTTT. Its protein product is CASSLGGQTGNSPLHF. Drawing the rest from reference TRBV5-6 and TRBJ1-6, the complete variable domain is DAGVTQSPTHLIKTRGQQVTLRCSPKSGHDTVSWYQQALGQGPQFIFQYYEEEERQRGNFPDRFSGHQFPNYSSELNVNALLLGDSALYLCASSLGGQTGNSPLHFGNGTRLTVT.